Below, one T cell receptor (beta chain) is given with its context. Its antigen remains unidentified. PCR amplification relied on 60 Vbeta primers (plus 13 Jbeta primers). The protocol was immunoSEQ multiplex PCR, while the TCRdb copy is restricted to in-frame clones and leaves out a portion. The sample holds roughly 140,000 clones, around 78% seen once. This sample is drawn from a study of cytomegalovirus exposure and HLA in healthy donors. Healthy bone marrow donors made up the cohort. CDR1 and CDR2 from the germline V gene are MDHEN and SYDVKM. The CDR3 spans 13 residues. V lost 7 bases to trimming and J lost 0 bases, with 6 bases between them. General study points: Analysis was performed later, and it showed HLA-associated TCR beta chains to be more clonally expanded than equally common others.

This rearrangement joins TRBV28 to TRBJ1-4; no reliable D call. The source is a woman between 40 and 50 years old in good health and CMV-seropositive. Sequenced input: PBMCs. CDR3 DNA sequence: TGTGCCAGCACGGTTTCAACTAATGAAAAACTGTTTTTT. Translated, it gives CASTVSTNEKLFF.